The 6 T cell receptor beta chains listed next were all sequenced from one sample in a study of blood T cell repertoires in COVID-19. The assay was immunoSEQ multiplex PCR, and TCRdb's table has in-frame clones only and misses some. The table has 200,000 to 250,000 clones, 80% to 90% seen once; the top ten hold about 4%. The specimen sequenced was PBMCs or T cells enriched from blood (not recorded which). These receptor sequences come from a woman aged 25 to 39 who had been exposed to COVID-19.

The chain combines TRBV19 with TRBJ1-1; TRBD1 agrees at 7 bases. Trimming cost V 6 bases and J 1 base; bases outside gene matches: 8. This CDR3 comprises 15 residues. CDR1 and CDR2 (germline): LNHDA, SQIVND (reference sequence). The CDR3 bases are TGTGCCAGTAGGTCCCATCAGGGGGAGAACACTGAAGCTTTCTTT. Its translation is CASRSHQGENTEAFF.

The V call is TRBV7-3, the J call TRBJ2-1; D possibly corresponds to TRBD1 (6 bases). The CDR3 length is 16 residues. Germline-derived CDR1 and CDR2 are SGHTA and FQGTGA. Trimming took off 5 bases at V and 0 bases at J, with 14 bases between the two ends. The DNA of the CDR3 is TGTGCCAGCAGCGCCCGACAGGAGAGCTCCTACAATGAGCAGTTCTTC. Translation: CASSARQESSYNEQFF. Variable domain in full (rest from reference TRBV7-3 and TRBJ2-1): GAGVSQTPSNKVTEKGKYVELRCDPISGHTALYWYRQSLGQGPEFLIYFQGTGAADDSGLPNDRFFAVRPEGSVSTLKIQRTERGDSAVYLCASSARQESSYNEQFFGPGTRLTVL.

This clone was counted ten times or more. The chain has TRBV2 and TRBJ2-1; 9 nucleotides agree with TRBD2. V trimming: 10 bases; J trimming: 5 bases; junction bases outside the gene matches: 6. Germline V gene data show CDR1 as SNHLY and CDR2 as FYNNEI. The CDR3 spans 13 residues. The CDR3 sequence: CATIAGVNNEQFF. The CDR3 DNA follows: TGTGCCACAATAGCGGGAGTCAACAATGAGCAGTTCTTC.

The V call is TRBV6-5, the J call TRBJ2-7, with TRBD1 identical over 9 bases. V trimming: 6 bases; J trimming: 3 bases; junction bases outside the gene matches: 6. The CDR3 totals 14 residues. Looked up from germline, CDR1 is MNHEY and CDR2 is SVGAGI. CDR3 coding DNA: TGTGCCAGCAGGGAGCCGGGACAGGGCTACGAGCAGTACTTC. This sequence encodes CASREPGQGYEQYF.

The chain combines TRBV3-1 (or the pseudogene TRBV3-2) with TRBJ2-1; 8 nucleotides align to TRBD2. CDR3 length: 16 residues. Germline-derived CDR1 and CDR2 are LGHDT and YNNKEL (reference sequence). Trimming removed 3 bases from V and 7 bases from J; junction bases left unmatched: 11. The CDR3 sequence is CASSQEGAGVINEQFF. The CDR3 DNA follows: TGTGCCAGCAGCCAGGAAGGAGCGGGAGTTATAAATGAGCAGTTCTTC.

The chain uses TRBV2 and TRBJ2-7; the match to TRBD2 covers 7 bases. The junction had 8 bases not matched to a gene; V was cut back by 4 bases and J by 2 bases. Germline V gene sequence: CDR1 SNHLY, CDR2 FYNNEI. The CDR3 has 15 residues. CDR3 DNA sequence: TGTGCCAGCAGTGTTTTGTCTAGCGGTACCTACGAGCAGTACTTC. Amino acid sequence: CASSVLSSGTYEQYF.